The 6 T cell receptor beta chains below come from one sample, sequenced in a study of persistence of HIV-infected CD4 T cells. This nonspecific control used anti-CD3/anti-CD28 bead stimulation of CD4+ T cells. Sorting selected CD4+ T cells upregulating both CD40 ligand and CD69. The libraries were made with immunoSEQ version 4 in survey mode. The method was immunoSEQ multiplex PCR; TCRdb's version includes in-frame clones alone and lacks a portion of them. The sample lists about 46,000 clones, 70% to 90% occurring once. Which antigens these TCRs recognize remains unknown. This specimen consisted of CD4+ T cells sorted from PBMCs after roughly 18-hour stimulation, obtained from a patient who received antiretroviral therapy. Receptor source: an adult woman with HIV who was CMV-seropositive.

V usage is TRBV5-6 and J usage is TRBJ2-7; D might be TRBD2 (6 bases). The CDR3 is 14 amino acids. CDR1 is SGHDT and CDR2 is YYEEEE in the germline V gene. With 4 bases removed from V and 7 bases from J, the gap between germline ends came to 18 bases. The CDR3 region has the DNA TGTGCCAGCAGCCTAACGGGGGTCGCGAAAGAGCAGTACTTC. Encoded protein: CASSLTGVAKEQYF.

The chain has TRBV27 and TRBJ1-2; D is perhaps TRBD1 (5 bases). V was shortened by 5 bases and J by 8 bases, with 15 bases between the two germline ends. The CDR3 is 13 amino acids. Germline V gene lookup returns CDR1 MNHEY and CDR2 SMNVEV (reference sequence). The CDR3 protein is CASSITSRGGYTF. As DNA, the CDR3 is TGTGCCAGCAGTATCACCTCAAGGGGCGGCTACACCTTC.

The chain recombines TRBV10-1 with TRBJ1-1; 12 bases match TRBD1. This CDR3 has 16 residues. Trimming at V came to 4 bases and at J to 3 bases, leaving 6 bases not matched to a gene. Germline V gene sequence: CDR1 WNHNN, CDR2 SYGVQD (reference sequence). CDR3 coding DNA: TGCGCCAGCAGTGGGGACAGGGGGCGAGTGGACACTGAAGCTTTCTTT. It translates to CASSGDRGRVDTEAFF.

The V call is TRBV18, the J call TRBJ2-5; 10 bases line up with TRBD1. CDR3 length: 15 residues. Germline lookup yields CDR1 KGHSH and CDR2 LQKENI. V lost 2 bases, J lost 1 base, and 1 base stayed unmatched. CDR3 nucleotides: TGTGCCAGCTCACCAGGGGACAGGGGCCAAGAGACCCAGTACTTC. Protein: CASSPGDRGQETQYF. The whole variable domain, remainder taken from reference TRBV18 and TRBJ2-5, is NAGVMQNPRHLVRRRGQEARLRCSPMKGHSHVYWYRQLPEEGLKFMVYLQKENIIDESGMPKERFSAEFPKEGPSILRIQQVVRGDSAAYFCASSPGDRGQETQYFGPGTRLLVL.

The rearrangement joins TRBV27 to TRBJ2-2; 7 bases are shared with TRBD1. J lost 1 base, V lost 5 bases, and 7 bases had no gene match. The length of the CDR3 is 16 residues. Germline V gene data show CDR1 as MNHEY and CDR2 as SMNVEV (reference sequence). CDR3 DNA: TGTGCCAGCAGTAGAAGGGGGCGCGGGAACACCGGGGAGCTGTTTTTT. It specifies CASSRRGRGNTGELFF.

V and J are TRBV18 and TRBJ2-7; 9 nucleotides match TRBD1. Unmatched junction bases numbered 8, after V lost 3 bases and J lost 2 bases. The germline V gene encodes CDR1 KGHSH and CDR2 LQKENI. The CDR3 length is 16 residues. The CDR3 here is CASSPTPGQGAYEQYF. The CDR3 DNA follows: TGTGCCAGCTCACCTACTCCGGGACAGGGAGCCTACGAGCAGTACTTC.